This entry lists 27 T cell receptor beta chains sequenced from one sample in a study of blood T cell repertoires in COVID-19. Here immunoSEQ multiplex PCR was the method, and the copy in TCRdb shows in-frame clones only, minus some. The table records approximately 190,000 clones, 84% of them present only once. The sample consisted of PBMCs or T cells enriched from blood (not recorded which). The receptor source for this set is a young woman who had been exposed to COVID-19.

This clone was detected only a few times. The chain combines TRBV5-8 with TRBJ1-1; tentative D call: TRBD1 (6 bases). The ends were cut back, 5 bases at V and 1 base at J, with 15 bases in the middle. Germline CDR1 and CDR2: SGHTS and YDEGEE. The CDR3 spans 15 residues. The CDR3 sequence is CASRPTGLGNTEAFF. CDR3 bases: TGTGCCAGCAGGCCGACAGGCCTCGGGAACACTGAAGCTTTCTTT. The variable domain in full, with the rest retrieved from reference TRBV5-8 and TRBJ1-1, is EAGVTQSPTHLIKTRGQQATLRCSPISGHTSVYWYQQALGLGLQFLLWYDEGEERNRGNFPPRFSGRQFPNYSSELNVNALELEDSALYLCASRPTGLGNTEAFFGQGTRLTVV.

This chain joins TRBV2 and TRBJ1-3; D unclear. The ends were cut back, 9 bases at V and 0 bases at J, with 9 bases in the middle. CDR1 is SNHLY, CDR2 FYNNEI, per germline. The CDR3 extends over 13 amino acids. For the CDR3, the DNA is TGTGCCAGTGCCAGAAACTCTGGAAACACCATATATTTT. Its translation is CASARNSGNTIYF.

V and J are TRBV3-1 (or the pseudogene TRBV3-2) and TRBJ2-1, with 9 positions matching TRBD2. V was clipped by 8 bases and J by 9 bases; unmatched bases: 5. The germline gives CDR1 LGHDT, CDR2 YNNKEL (reference sequence). This CDR3 comprises 12 residues. CDR3 sequence: CASGRGGGEQFF. The DNA of the CDR3 is TGTGCCAGCGGGCGGGGGGGCGGTGAGCAGTTCTTC.

The chain is built from TRBV4-3 and TRBJ1-1, with D unresolved. The V and J ends lost 1 base and 4 bases respectively, with 10 bases between them. Germline V gives CDR1 LGHNA, CDR2 YSLEER. The CDR3 is 14 residues long. CDR3 in DNA: TGCGCCAGCAGCCAAGCGGCCGCGGGCACTGAAGCTTTCTTT. Translated, it gives CASSQAAAGTEAFF.

The J gene is TRBJ2-3, the V gene TRBV5-6, with 7 bases that match TRBD2. V dropped 5 bases and J dropped 1; count of bases not matched to a gene: 7. This CDR3 spans 15 amino acids. Germline CDR1 reads SGHDT; CDR2 reads YYEEEE. The CDR3 is CASSPDGGGTDTQYF. The CDR3 nucleotides read TGTGCCAGCAGTCCAGATGGGGGGGGCACAGATACGCAGTATTTT.

The V and J genes are TRBV7-9 and TRBJ1-3; 8 positions agree with TRBD1. There are 16 residues in the CDR3. Trimming removed 10 bases from V and 2 bases from J; junction bases left unmatched: 13. The germline CDR1 and CDR2 sequences are SEHNR and FQNEAQ (reference sequence). The chain's CDR3 is CANSKSDRGPGNTIYF. The CDR3 coding sequence is TGTGCCAACTCGAAATCAGACAGGGGCCCTGGAAACACCATATATTTT.

The rearrangement links TRBV5-1 to TRBJ2-7; no definite D call. Germline CDR1 reads SGHRS; CDR2 reads YFSETQ. The V and J ends lost 1 base and 0 bases respectively, with 20 bases between them. This CDR3 comprises 18 residues. CDR3 amino acids: CASSLRYPAGGSSYEQYF. As DNA, the CDR3 is TGCGCCAGCAGCTTGCGCTACCCGGCAGGTGGAAGCTCCTACGAGCAGTACTTC. Combining the CDR3 with reference TRBV5-1 and TRBJ2-7 gives the whole variable domain KAGVTQTPRYLIKTRGQQVTLSCSPISGHRSVSWYQQTPGQGLQFLFEYFSETQRNKGNFPGRFSGRQFSNSRSEMNVSTLELGDSALYLCASSLRYPAGGSSYEQYFGPGTRLTVT.

The chain couples TRBV6-2 or TRBV6-3 to TRBJ1-2, with 7 bases lining up with TRBD1. V shed 5 bases and J 8 bases; nucleotides not matched to a gene: 8. The germline V gene has CDR1 MNHEY and CDR2 SVGEGT. This CDR3 comprises 13 residues. CDR3 bases: TGTGCCAGCAGTCGGACAGGTGGGATAGGCTACACCTTC. Translation: CASSRTGGIGYTF.

The V call is TRBV4-1, the J call TRBJ2-3, with 11 bases aligning to TRBD2. Germline V gene sequence: CDR1 MGHRA, CDR2 YSYEKL. The CDR3 spans 18 residues. V lost 0 bases to trimming and J lost 5 bases; unmatched junction nucleotides: 10. The CDR3 coding sequence is TGCGCCAGCAGCCAAGAGACTAGCGGGGCCCCGCCGGTAGATACGCAGTATTTT. It specifies CASSQETSGAPPVDTQYF.

The V call is TRBV5-6, the J call TRBJ2-2, with a possible D match to TRBD2 (5 bases). Deletions cut 6 bases from V and 6 bases from J, with 27 bases between. The CDR3 loop spans 18 amino acids. Germline lookup yields CDR1 SGHDT and CDR2 YYEEEE. CDR3 in amino acids: CASNINPATGPLAGELFF. In nucleotides, the CDR3 is TGTGCCAGCAACATCAACCCCGCCACCGGGCCACTAGCCGGGGAGCTGTTTTTT.

V and J are TRBV4-1 and TRBJ2-5; 9 bases are a match to TRBD2. Germline V gene data show CDR1 as MGHRA and CDR2 as YSYEKL. The V segment lost 2 bases and the J segment 7 bases; nucleotides outside the gene matches: 11. The CDR3 sequence is 16 residues long. The CDR3 region is CASSQKGGSGGVTQYF. In DNA form, the CDR3 reads TGCGCCAGCAGCCAAAAAGGGGGTAGCGGGGGTGTGACCCAGTACTTC.

A word on this clone: Germline is not matched at one junction end, which may reflect a read error. The chain carries TRBV5-1 and TRBJ1-6; tentative D call: TRBD1 (6 bases). The CDR3 sequence is 14 residues long. CDR1 SGHRS and CDR2 YFSETQ come from the germline V gene. CDR3 sequence (DNA): TGCGCCAGCAGTTTGGACAGTGGCGAATCACCCCTCCACTTT. This gives the protein CASSLDSGESPLHF. Variable domain in full (rest from reference TRBV5-1 and TRBJ1-6): KAGVTQTPRYLIKTRGQQVTLSCSPISGHRSVSWYQQTPGQGLQFLFEYFSETQRNKGNFPGRFSGRQFSNSRSEMNVSTLELGDSALYLCASSLDSGESPLHFGNGTRLTVT.

The chain has TRBV5-1 and TRBJ2-2; weak D call: TRBD1 (6 bases). Germline assignment: CDR1 SGHRS and CDR2 YFSETQ. Trimming took 5 bases from V and 2 from J, leaving 16 bases between them. The CDR3 extends over 16 amino acids. The CDR3 region is CASRPLQGPNTGELFF. CDR3 in DNA: TGCGCCAGCAGGCCGCTTCAGGGGCCCAACACCGGGGAGCTGTTTTTT.

The chain carries TRBV5-1 and TRBJ2-2, with D tentatively TRBD1 (6 bases). CDR1 SGHRS and CDR2 YFSETQ come from the germline V gene. The CDR3 is 16 amino acids. Trimming removed 4 bases at V and 1 base at J, with 14 bases between. DNA of the CDR3: TGCGCCAGCAGCCCTCAGGACAGCATGAACACCGGGGAGCTGTTTTTT. Translated, it gives CASSPQDSMNTGELFF.

The chain joins TRBV6-2 or TRBV6-3 to TRBJ1-4; 8 positions match TRBD1. In germline, CDR1 is MNHEY, CDR2 SVGEGT. The CDR3 runs to 15 residues. The J segment lost 8 bases and the V segment lost 2 bases, leaving 7 bases of the junction unmatched. The chain's CDR3 is CASSYTSRTGEKLFF. The CDR3 DNA reads TGTGCCAGCAGTTACACATCCCGGACAGGGGAAAAACTGTTTTTT.

The chain employs TRBV7-2 and TRBJ1-4, with TRBD1 matching over 7 bases. The CDR3 has 14 amino acids. J lost 7 bases, V lost 6 bases, and 8 bases had no gene match. Per germline, CDR1 SGHTA and CDR2 FQGNSA. For the CDR3, the DNA is TGTGCCAGCAGAAAAACAGGGGCGAGTGAAAAACTGTTTTTT. Translating gives CASRKTGASEKLFF.

The chain recombines TRBV18 with TRBJ2-7; 7 bases map to TRBD1. This CDR3 region has 14 residues. J gave up 6 bases and V 6 bases, and 11 bases lay outside the gene matches. The germline gives CDR1 KGHSH, CDR2 LQKENI. The CDR3 is CASSYEQGKGEQYF. CDR3 DNA sequence: TGTGCCAGCTCTTATGAACAGGGGAAGGGCGAGCAGTACTTC.

This clone was picked up one time. This rearrangement joins TRBV7-6 to TRBJ2-7; D gene unclear. V was cut by 1 base and J by 0 bases, with 7 bases left in between. CDR1 and CDR2 (germline): SGHVS, FNYEAQ. This CDR3 is 14 amino acids long. The CDR3 loop is CASSLDPSSYEQYF. The CDR3 bases are TGTGCCAGCAGCTTAGACCCTAGCTCCTACGAGCAGTACTTC.

The chain uses TRBV14 and TRBJ2-7; D perhaps matches TRBD1 (6 bases). With 1 base removed from V and 4 bases from J, the gap between germline ends came to 17 bases. The CDR3 is made up of 16 amino acids. Germline V gene sequence: CDR1 SGHDN, CDR2 FVKESK. The CDR3 reads CASSQVLGHKDYEQYF. CDR3 coding DNA: TGTGCCAGCAGCCAAGTATTGGGACATAAGGATTACGAGCAGTACTTC.

The J gene is TRBJ2-7, the V gene TRBV5-4; 13 nucleotides agree with TRBD2. CDR3 length equals 17 residues. Per germline, CDR1 SGHNT and CDR2 YYREEE (reference sequence). Unmatched junction bases numbered 12, after V lost 3 bases and J lost 6 bases. In nucleotides, the CDR3 is TGTGCCAGCAGCTCTTCCGGGACTAGCGGGGTTTTAGGCGAGCAGTACTTC. This encodes CASSSSGTSGVLGEQYF.

This chain joins TRBV3-1 (or the pseudogene TRBV3-2) and TRBJ2-5, with TRBD2 identical over 12 bases. Looked up from germline, CDR1 is LGHDT and CDR2 is YNNKEL (reference sequence). This CDR3 contains 17 residues. The ends lost 1 base at V and 2 bases at J; junction bases unmatched: 5. CDR3 bases: TGTGCCAGCAGCCAAGGCTATCTAGCGGGGGGGCAAGAGACCCAGTACTTC. It yields the protein CASSQGYLAGGQETQYF.

This rearrangement joins TRBV25-1 to TRBJ1-2, with D possibly TRBD1 on 6 matching bases. The CDR3 sequence is 13 residues long. Trimming took off 0 bases at V and 6 bases at J, with 8 bases between the two ends. The germline gives CDR1 MGHDK, CDR2 SYGVNS. CDR3 in DNA: TGTGCCAGCAGTGAATATGGGACAAATGGCTACACCTTC. Protein: CASSEYGTNGYTF.

The chain uses TRBV19 and TRBJ1-2; maybe TRBD1 (6 bases). From germline, CDR1 is LNHDA and CDR2 SQIVND (reference sequence). The CDR3 totals 13 residues. Trimming removed 5 bases at V and 5 bases at J, with 12 bases between. CDR3 sequence: CASSASGDYGYTF. The CDR3 region has the DNA TGTGCCAGTAGTGCATCAGGGGATTATGGCTACACCTTC.

The chain recombines TRBV3-1 (or the pseudogene TRBV3-2) with TRBJ1-6; 9 nucleotides line up with TRBD1. This CDR3 comprises 15 residues. The trim removed 0 bases at V and 9 bases at J, leaving 3 bases unmatched. Germline V gene lookup returns CDR1 LGHDT and CDR2 YNNKEL (reference sequence). As DNA, the CDR3 is TGTGCCAGCAGCCAAGAACAGGGGGCACGTTCACCCCTCCACTTT. Translated: CASSQEQGARSPLHF.

The chain carries TRBV4-1 and TRBJ1-2; D unclear. This CDR3 region has 14 residues. V was pared by 4 bases and J by 0 bases, with 9 bases between. The V gene's germline CDR1 is MGHRA and CDR2 YSYEKL. The CDR3 here is CASSPPAPNYGYTF. The DNA of the CDR3 is TGCGCCAGCAGCCCACCCGCGCCTAACTATGGCTACACCTTC.

About this clone itself: The sample contains more than one DNA sequence encoding this CDR3. The rearrangement links TRBV7-3 to TRBJ2-3; possibly TRBD2 for D (6 bases). Trimming shortened V by 5 bases and J by 0 bases, and 9 bases separated the two germline ends. CDR1 is SGHTA, CDR2 FQGTGA, per germline. This CDR3 has 14 residues. The CDR3 sequence: CASSAGPSTDTQYF. The CDR3 nucleotides read TGTGCCAGCAGCGCGGGGCCCAGCACAGATACGCAGTATTTT.

The chain carries TRBV3-1 (or the pseudogene TRBV3-2) and TRBJ2-5; possible D gene TRBD1, 6 bases. The CDR3 runs 16 residues. Trimming stripped 6 bases from V and 2 bases from J, with 19 bases between. Per the germline V gene, CDR1 is LGHDT and CDR2 is YNNKEL (reference sequence). The CDR3 here is CASRTEVWGLQETQYF. The CDR3 nucleotides are TGTGCCAGCAGAACGGAAGTTTGGGGGCTTCAAGAGACCCAGTACTTC.